This T cell receptor beta chain emerged from a study of cytomegalovirus exposure and HLA in healthy donors. Primers: 60 Vbeta forward and 13 Jbeta reverse. Libraries were prepared by immunoSEQ multiplex PCR; TCRdb keeps only in-frame clonotypes and omits some of them. The profile shows about 79,000 clones, around three quarters of them singletons. From germline, CDR1 is LNHDA and CDR2 SQIVND (reference sequence). The ends were cut back, 8 bases at V and 14 bases at J, with 19 bases in the middle. The CDR3 length is 13 residues. The sequenced sample was PBMCs. The sequence was obtained from a man aged 60 to 75 in good health and CMV-seronegative. The gene calls are TRBV19 and TRBJ1-6, with D possibly being TRBD1 (6 bases). As DNA, the CDR3 is TGTGCCAGTGGGGACATGCGGGTAGCGACCCTCCACTTT. Residues: CASGDMRVATLHF.